Here is one T cell receptor beta chain with its context. The entry originates in a study of T cell changes during pregnancy in multiple sclerosis. Generated by immunoSEQ multiplex PCR, the TCRdb table keeps only in-frame clones and is missing some. The sample holds around 34,000 clones; 90% are singletons and the top ten take 4.5%. This TCR was recovered from a female donor with multiple sclerosis, enrolled in a pregnancy study. This sample comprised CD8+ T cells from peripheral blood mononuclear cells, obtained after pregnancy.

CDR3 bases: TGTGCCAGCAGTAACCGGGACAGGGCTGGTGGCTACACCTTC. Protein product: CASSNRDRAGGYTF. V is TRBV9 and J is TRBJ1-2, with 9 bases that match TRBD1. V was pared by 5 bases and J by 7 bases, with 9 bases of the junction left unmatched. Germline CDR1 and CDR2: SGDLS and YYNGEE. The CDR3 covers 14 residues.